This TCR beta chain was found in a study of molecular identifiers for immune sequencing clone quantification. The CDR3 has 16 residues. The germline gives CDR1 MNHNS, CDR2 SASEGT. Comments on this clonotype: Its cognate antigen is unknown. One junction end disagrees with the germline gene, perhaps due to a read error.

Previously published methods and listed TCR primers were used for the bulk TCR libraries. TCRdb called the PCR reads again in MiXCR, with one record for every CDR3 protein. The sample gives a few hundred thousand distinct CDR3 sequences, less than 30% of which show up once; around 0.78% is in the top ten. Study-wide points: Clones carrying above 20 RNA copies accounted for over 97% of effector molecules, under 1% in naive cells.

The specimen was naive CD8+ T cells from blood, with Jurkat cell RNA spiked in. The subset denotes: FACS-sorted CD8+CD4-CCR7+CD45RA+ naive T cells. The chain has TRBV6-1 and TRBJ2-3, with 9 positions matching TRBD2. This sequence was found in a human donor in good health. Some libraries in this study had Jurkat cell RNA spiked in. The DNA of the CDR3 is TGTGCCAGCGGTGATGGCCTAGCGGGGATCACAGATACGCAGTATTTT. It yields the protein CASGDGLAGITDTQYF.